The rows below give T cell receptor beta chains drawn from one sample of a study of CD8+ T cells in alopecia areata. Only in-frame clones appear in the TCRdb table, and some are missing; sequencing was by immunoSEQ multiplex PCR. The profile shows 35,000 to 45,000 clones, over 85% of them singletons. The sample consisted of CD8+ T cells sorted from blood, taken at week 24, from a patient treated with tofacitinib. These receptors were obtained from a human donor with alopecia areata. The CDR3 runs from the conserved cysteine through the conserved F or W. Fields, in order: D gene, CDR3 length, clone size, J gene, V gene, CDR3 protein, CDR3 DNA. A D gene is named only where the DNA matches it firmly. The size of a clone is reported for some rows only, either as once, few or many, or as a class for expanded clones.

d_gene: .
len: 14
abundance: .
j_gene: TRBJ2-3
v_gene: TRBV6-5
CDR3aa: CASSLKGVADTQYF
CDR3nt: TGTGCCAGCAGCCTCAAGGGGGTGGCAGATACGCAGTATTTT

d_gene: TRBD1
len: 14
abundance: few
j_gene: TRBJ2-4
v_gene: TRBV27
CDR3aa: CASSGTGWGNIQYF
CDR3nt: TGTGCCAGCAGTGGGACAGGATGGGGAAACATTCAGTACTTC

d_gene: TRBD2
len: 16
abundance: .
j_gene: TRBJ2-3
v_gene: TRBV7-9
CDR3aa: CASTLTQRGSTDTQYF
CDR3nt: TGTGCCAGCACCCTAACACAGCGGGGGTCCACAGATACGCAGTATTTT

d_gene: .
len: 15
abundance: .
j_gene: TRBJ2-1
v_gene: TRBV6-5
CDR3aa: CASQLTGNSYNEQFF
CDR3nt: TGTGCCAGCCAACTAACAGGAAACTCCTACAATGAGCAGTTCTTC

d_gene: .
len: 13
abundance: .
j_gene: TRBJ2-7
v_gene: TRBV29-1
CDR3aa: CSVEKEGSYEQYF
CDR3nt: TGCAGCGTTGAAAAGGAGGGATCCTACGAGCAGTACTTC

d_gene: .
len: 12
abundance: .
j_gene: TRBJ2-7
v_gene: TRBV29-1
CDR3aa: CSVKTGMYEQYF
CDR3nt: TGCAGCGTTAAGACGGGGATGTACGAGCAGTACTTC

d_gene: TRBD1
len: 16
abundance: .
j_gene: TRBJ2-5
v_gene: TRBV7-2
CDR3aa: CASSSRQGQQKETQYF
CDR3nt: TGTGCCAGCAGCTCCAGACAGGGCCAACAAAAAGAGACCCAGTACTTC

d_gene: .
len: 13
abundance: .
j_gene: TRBJ2-2
v_gene: TRBV6-5
CDR3aa: CASSYPLAGELFF
CDR3nt: TGTGCCAGCAGTTACCCCCTCGCCGGGGAGCTGTTTTTT

d_gene: TRBD1
len: 15
abundance: .
j_gene: TRBJ2-7
v_gene: TRBV6-6
CDR3aa: CASSYGTGGFYEQYF
CDR3nt: TGTGCCAGCAGTTACGGGACAGGGGGATTTTACGAGCAGTACTTC

d_gene: TRBD2
len: 14
abundance: .
j_gene: TRBJ2-7
v_gene: TRBV29-1
CDR3aa: CSGLSAGGSYEQYF
CDR3nt: TGCAGCGGGTTGTCAGCGGGGGGTTCCTACGAGCAGTACTTC

d_gene: TRBD2
len: 16
abundance: .
j_gene: TRBJ2-1
v_gene: TRBV18
CDR3aa: CASSPPGTSSYNEQFF
CDR3nt: TGTGCCAGCTCACCACCTGGGACTAGCTCCTACAATGAGCAGTTCTTC

d_gene: TRBD1
len: 15
abundance: .
j_gene: TRBJ2-1
v_gene: TRBV29-1
CDR3aa: CSVKYPGQGYNEQFF
CDR3nt: TGCAGCGTCAAATATCCGGGACAGGGTTACAATGAGCAGTTCTTC

d_gene: .
len: 16
abundance: .
j_gene: TRBJ2-3
v_gene: TRBV9
CDR3aa: CASSAETGRHTDTQYF
CDR3nt: TGTGCCAGCAGCGCCGAGACAGGGAGGCACACAGATACGCAGTATTTT

d_gene: TRBD1
len: 15
abundance: .
j_gene: TRBJ2-1
v_gene: TRBV7-8
CDR3aa: CASSSDRGLYNEQFF
CDR3nt: TGTGCCAGCAGCTCGGACAGGGGGCTATACAATGAGCAGTTCTTC

d_gene: .
len: 12
abundance: .
j_gene: TRBJ2-7
v_gene: TRBV23-1
CDR3aa: CASSPRYYEQYF
CDR3nt: TGCGCCAGCAGTCCGCGATACTACGAGCAGTACTTC

d_gene: .
len: 16
abundance: .
j_gene: TRBJ2-7
v_gene: TRBV4-1
CDR3aa: CASSQDETGWSYEQYF
CDR3nt: TGCGCCAGCAGCCAAGATGAAACAGGGTGGTCCTACGAGCAGTACTTC

d_gene: .
len: 13
abundance: .
j_gene: TRBJ2-5
v_gene: TRBV7-2
CDR3aa: CASSFGQLETQYF
CDR3nt: TGTGCCAGCAGCTTCGGACAGTTAGAGACCCAGTACTTC

d_gene: .
len: 16
abundance: .
j_gene: TRBJ2-3
v_gene: TRBV6-1
CDR3aa: CASSEAPIFSTDTQYF
CDR3nt: TGTGCCAGCAGTGAAGCCCCCATCTTTAGCACAGATACGCAGTATTTT

d_gene: TRBD1
len: 11
abundance: .
j_gene: TRBJ2-7
v_gene: TRBV6-5
CDR3aa: CASSQDRELYF
CDR3nt: TGTGCCAGCAGTCAGGACAGGGAGCTGTACTTC

d_gene: TRBD2
len: 16
abundance: once
j_gene: TRBJ2-1
v_gene: TRBV13
CDR3aa: CASSLVLAGGLNEQFF
CDR3nt: TGTGCCAGCAGCTTAGTCTTAGCGGGGGGGCTCAATGAGCAGTTCTTC

d_gene: .
len: 12
abundance: .
j_gene: TRBJ2-2
v_gene: TRBV27
CDR3aa: CASSLSAGELFF
CDR3nt: TGTGCCAGCAGTTTATCGGCCGGGGAGCTGTTTTTT

d_gene: .
len: 15
abundance: .
j_gene: TRBJ2-3
v_gene: TRBV28
CDR3aa: CASSPGSSSSDTQYF
CDR3nt: TGTGCCAGCAGCCCAGGGTCGTCTAGTTCAGATACGCAGTATTTT

d_gene: TRBD2
len: 19
abundance: .
j_gene: TRBJ2-1
v_gene: TRBV7-6
CDR3aa: CASSFTSGGLPGSYNEQFF
CDR3nt: TGTGCCAGCAGCTTTACTAGCGGGGGGCTCCCCGGGTCCTACAATGAGCAGTTCTTC